This T cell receptor beta chain was recorded in a study of control samples from healthy donors and cancer patients. Data came from immunoSEQ multiplex PCR; TCRdb stores just in-frame clones and leaves some out. Counted here are 100,000 or so clones, 80% to 95% occurring once; the ten biggest clones make up about 0.92%. The V and J ends lost 6 bases and 4 bases, in that order; junction bases with no gene match: 4. CDR3 size: 15 residues. The V gene's germline CDR1 is MNHNY and CDR2 SVGAGI (reference sequence). The clonotype comes from a woman aged 25-40 years in good health. V usage is TRBV6-6 and J usage is TRBJ2-2, with TRBD2 identical over 11 bases. The sequencing input was blood. CDR3 in DNA: TGTGCCAGCAGCTTAGCGGGAGGGATCACCGGGGAGCTGTTTTTT. It is translated as CASSLAGGITGELFF.